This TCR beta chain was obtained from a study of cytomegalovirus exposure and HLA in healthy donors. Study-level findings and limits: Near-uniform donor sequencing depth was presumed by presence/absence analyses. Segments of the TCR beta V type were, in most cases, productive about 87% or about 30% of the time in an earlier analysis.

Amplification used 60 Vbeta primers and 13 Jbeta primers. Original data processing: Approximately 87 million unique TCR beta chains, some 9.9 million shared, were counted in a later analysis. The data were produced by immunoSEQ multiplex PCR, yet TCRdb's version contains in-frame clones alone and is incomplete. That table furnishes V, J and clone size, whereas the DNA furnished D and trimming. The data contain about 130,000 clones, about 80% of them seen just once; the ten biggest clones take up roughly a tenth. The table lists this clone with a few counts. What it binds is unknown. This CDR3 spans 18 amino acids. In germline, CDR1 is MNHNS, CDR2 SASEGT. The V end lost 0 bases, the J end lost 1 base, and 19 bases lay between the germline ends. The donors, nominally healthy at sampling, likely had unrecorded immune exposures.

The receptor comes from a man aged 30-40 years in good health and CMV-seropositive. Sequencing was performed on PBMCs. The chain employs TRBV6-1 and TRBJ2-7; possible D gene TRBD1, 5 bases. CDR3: CASSEAPPGRAFSYEQYF. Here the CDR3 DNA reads TGTGCCAGCAGTGAAGCCCCCCCTGGCAGGGCCTTTTCCTACGAGCAGTACTTC.